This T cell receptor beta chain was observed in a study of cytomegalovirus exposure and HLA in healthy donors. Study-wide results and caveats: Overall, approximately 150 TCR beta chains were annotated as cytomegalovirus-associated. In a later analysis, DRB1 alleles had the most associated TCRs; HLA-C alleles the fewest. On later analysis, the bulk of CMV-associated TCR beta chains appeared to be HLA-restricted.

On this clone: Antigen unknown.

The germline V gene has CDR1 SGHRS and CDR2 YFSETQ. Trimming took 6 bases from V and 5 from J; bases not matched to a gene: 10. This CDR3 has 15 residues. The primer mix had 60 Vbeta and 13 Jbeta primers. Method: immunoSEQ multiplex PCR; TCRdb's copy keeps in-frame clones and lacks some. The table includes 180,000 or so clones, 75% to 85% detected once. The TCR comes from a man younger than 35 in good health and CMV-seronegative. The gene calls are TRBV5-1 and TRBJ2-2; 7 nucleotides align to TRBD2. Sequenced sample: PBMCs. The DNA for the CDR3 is TGCGCCAGCACGAGCGGGGTATTGGAAACCGGGGAGCTGTTTTTT. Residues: CASTSGVLETGELFF.